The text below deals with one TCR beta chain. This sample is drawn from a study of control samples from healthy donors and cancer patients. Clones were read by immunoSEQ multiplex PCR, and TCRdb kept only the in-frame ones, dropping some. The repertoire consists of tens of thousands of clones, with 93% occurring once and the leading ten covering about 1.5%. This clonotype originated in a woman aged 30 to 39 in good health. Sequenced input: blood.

In DNA form, the CDR3 reads TGTGCCACCAGTGACTGGGGACTAGCGGGAGAGACCGGGGAGCTGTTTTTT. Translation: CATSDWGLAGETGELFF. J is TRBJ2-2 and V is TRBV24-1, with 14 positions matching TRBD2. Germline loops: CDR1 KGHDR, CDR2 SFDVKD. The V gene end was trimmed by 4 bases and the J gene end by 5 bases; junction bases not matched to a gene: 5. This CDR3 has 17 amino acids.